This record looks at one TCR beta chain sequence and its context. Its cognate antigen is unknown. The sample belongs to a study of beta chain features in type 1 diabetes. This CDR3 is built from 17 residues. With 5 bases clipped from V and 2 bases from J, the junction kept 10 bases outside the gene matches. The germline gives CDR1 LNHDA, CDR2 SQIVND (reference sequence). The study's findings and limits: Resolution of whether HLA type affects TCRB rearrangement was not achieved here.

The entirety of the isolated RNA underwent reverse transcription, so expressed TCRB transcripts were sequenced. Generated by immunoSEQ multiplex PCR, the TCRdb table keeps only in-frame clones and is missing some. Among fewer than 250,000 clones, around an eighth were seen once, and the ten largest hold more than 0.025%. The sample consisted of naive CD4+ T cells from blood. This clonotype originated in a middle-aged woman in good health. The V call is TRBV19, the J call TRBJ2-1, with 9 bases matching TRBD2. DNA of the CDR3: TGTGCCAGTAGTCCACTTAAGCGGGGGGCGACCTACAATGAGCAGTTCTTC. Translation: CASSPLKRGATYNEQFF.